Following are 7 T cell receptor beta chains from one sample sequenced in a study of CD8 T cells in ankylosing spondylitis. TCRdb called the 5' RACE reads again in MiXCR, with one record for every CDR3 protein. The sample carries around 300,000 distinct CDR3 sequences, 20% to 25% recorded once. The sample consisted of blood, either unsorted or a sorted T cell fraction (not recorded which). Source of these receptors: a female donor with ankylosing spondylitis or in good health (not recorded which).

In DNA, the CDR3 is TGTGCCAGCAGCTTAGGGGACTGGGTAGCCGATACCTACGAGCAGTACTTC. It translates to CASSLGDWVADTYEQYF. V usage is TRBV11-2 and J usage is TRBJ2-7; D is perhaps TRBD2 (6 bases). The germline V and J ends were trimmed by 1 base and 2 bases, with 18 bases remaining between them. In germline, CDR1 is SGHAT, CDR2 FQNNGV. The CDR3 is made up of 17 amino acids. Filled out from reference TRBV11-2 and TRBJ2-7, the complete variable domain reads EAGVAQSPRYKIIEKRQSVAFWCNPISGHATLYWYQQILGQGPKLLIQFQNNGVVDDSQLPKDRFSAERLKGVDSTLKIQPAKLEDSAVYLCASSLGDWVADTYEQYFGPGTRLTVT.

The chain joins TRBV9 to TRBJ2-1; TRBD2 matches 11 bases. The germline V gene encodes CDR1 SGDLS and CDR2 YYNGEE. Germline trimming cut 2 bases from V and 7 bases from J; bases unmatched to any gene: 2. The CDR3 totals 14 residues. The CDR3 loop reads CASSVRTSGNEQFF. CDR3 nucleotides: TGTGCCAGCAGCGTCCGGACTAGCGGGAATGAGCAGTTCTTC.

This sequence joins TRBV19 and TRBJ1-2; the D is unclear. The CDR3 sequence is 15 residues long. The germline CDR1 and CDR2 sequences are LNHDA and SQIVND (reference sequence). V was shortened by 6 bases and J by 4 bases, with 18 bases between the two germline ends. The CDR3 DNA sequence: TGTGCCAGTAGGGGTAGTAGGCCTTCTGGCTATGGCTACACCTTC. Translating it yields CASRGSRPSGYGYTF.

The rearrangement joins TRBV10-3 to TRBJ1-6, with TRBD1 as a possible D gene (5 bases). Germline assignment: CDR1 ENHRY and CDR2 SYGVKD. V dropped 6 bases and J dropped 8 bases, with 14 bases sitting between them. The CDR3 has 14 residues. The CDR3 sequence: CAISHRDPHSPLHF. In DNA, the CDR3 is TGTGCCATCAGCCACCGGGACCCCCATTCACCCCTCCACTTT.

This clonotype was seen at least ten times. This rearrangement joins TRBV29-1 to TRBJ2-1; 11 bases match TRBD2. The CDR3 sequence is 15 residues long. Germline V lookup: CDR1 SQVTM, CDR2 ANQGSEA. V was clipped by 4 bases and J by 4 bases; unmatched bases: 6. In DNA, the CDR3 is TGCAGCGTTGTTGTTCCTAGCGGGAGGTACAATGAGCAGTTCTTC. Translated: CSVVVPSGRYNEQFF.

The V and J genes are TRBV7-7 and TRBJ2-2; D unclear. The germline gives CDR1 SSHAT, CDR2 FNYEAQ (reference sequence). This CDR3 spans 17 amino acids. Written as DNA, the CDR3 is TGTGCTAGTAGCTTAGGGCCCAGCCCAATGAACACCGGGGAGCTGTTTTTT. Translation: CASSLGPSPMNTGELFF.

The rearrangement uses TRBV7-9 and TRBJ2-2; 8 nucleotides match TRBD1. The CDR3 runs to 14 residues. Germline V CDR1 and CDR2: SEHNR, FQNEAQ (reference sequence). The V gene end was trimmed by 5 bases and the J gene end by 7 bases; junction bases not matched to a gene: 6. The CDR3 bases are TGTGCCAGCAGCACCGGACAGGGAGTCGGGGAGCTGTTTTTT. This gives the protein CASSTGQGVGELFF.